The TCR beta chain described here comes from a study of shared clonotypes between healthy human individuals. Some clones are missing from TCRdb's copy, which holds only in-frame ones; the method was immunoSEQ multiplex PCR. The repertoire holds around 750,000 clones, with about 74% as singletons. This TCR derives from a woman in her 30s in good health. The sequencing input was memory CD4+ T cells sorted from blood. Described subset: CD45RA-negative fraction.

In DNA, the CDR3 is TGTGCCAGCAGCGAAGGGGCGGGGAGCGGACGCTCTGGGGCCAACGTCCTGACTTTC. This codes for CASSEGAGSGRSGANVLTF. The V and J genes are TRBV11-3 and TRBJ2-6, with D tentatively TRBD2 (6 bases). This CDR3 is 19 amino acids long. Germline V gene sequence: CDR1 SGHNT, CDR2 YENEEA. V shed 5 bases and J shed 0 bases, with 20 bases lying between them. Filled out from reference TRBV11-3 and TRBJ2-6, the complete variable domain reads EAGVVQSPRYKIIEKKQPVAFWCNPISGHNTLYWYLQNLGQGPELLIRYENEEAVDDSQLPKDRFSAERLKGVDSTLKIQPAELGDSAVYLCASSEGAGSGRSGANVLTFGAGSRLTVL.